This T cell receptor beta chain was documented in a study of cytomegalovirus exposure and HLA in healthy donors. Broader study findings: A later analysis found common viral pathogens apparently linked to several of the most significant clusters.

The CDR3 extends over 12 amino acids. The ends were cut back, 3 bases at V and 6 bases at J, with 11 bases in the middle. Germline CDR1 SQVTM, CDR2 ANQGSEA. In the case of this clone: The antigen is undetermined.

This PCR relied on a set of 60 Vbeta primers and 13 Jbeta primers. Assay: immunoSEQ multiplex PCR; the TCRdb copy retains only in-frame clones and omits some. This sample has roughly 130,000 clones, with approximately 80% found just once. V is TRBV29-1 and J is TRBJ1-1, with no clear D. Sequencing was carried out using PBMCs. This sequence originates from a human donor in good health. CDR3 sequence (DNA): TGCAGCGTTGACGGAGTTTTCCCTGAAGCTTTCTTT. It codes for CSVDGVFPEAFF.